This T cell receptor (beta chain) was identified during a study of CXCR3-negative and CXCR3-positive naive CD8 T cells. Study-level points and caveats: Much lower diversity was found in memory CD8+ cells, while both naive subsets had comparably high diversity. TRB CDR3 hydrophobicity was greater in CXCR3-positive naive cells than in CXCR3-negative naive cells. CXCR3 expression dropped partially after cryopreservation, and most assays relied on fresh PBMCs.

The CDR3 covers 15 residues. Germline V gene data show CDR1 as MGHRA and CDR2 as YSYEKL. About this clonotype itself: Its target is not known.

TRB cDNA was prepared as libraries by UMI-labeled 5' RACE. For each CDR3 protein, TCRdb gives one entry from its re-call of the 5' RACE reads, without DNA. The listing contains 20,000 to 30,000 distinct CDR3 sequences. The chain carries TRBV4-1 and TRBJ2-5; the TRBD1 assignment by TCRdb is unverifiable without DNA. The sequencing input was naive CXCR3- CD8+ T cells from blood. The subset denotes: CD45RO-CCR7+CD27+CD95- naive CD8+ T cells lacking CXCR3 (TNR3-). The clonotype originates from a human donor in good health. Some clones in this sample may be carry-over from other donors' samples. CDR3 region: CASSHGTGGSETQYF.